Following are 20 T cell receptor beta chains from one sample sequenced in a study of blood T cells in healthy people across ages. A J-beta primer mix and a sample-barcoded 5' primer were used in a second PCR of about 7 to 12 cycles. In TCRdb, the 5' RACE reads were re-called with MiXCR into one record per CDR3 protein. Among 1.2 million to 1.5 million distinct CDR3 sequences listed, around 59% were seen once. Sequencing input: blood. The source of these receptors is a man between 18 and 29 years old in good health.

V gene TRBV6-5 combines with J gene TRBJ2-7; perhaps TRBD2 as D (6 bases). This CDR3 has 13 residues. Germline lookup yields CDR1 MNHEY and CDR2 SVGAGI. V shed 6 bases and J shed 3 bases, with 12 bases lying between them. The CDR3 DNA sequence: TGTGCCAGCAGGCCAGGACTACTCTACGAGCAGTACTTC. Translated, it gives CASRPGLLYEQYF.

CDR3 sequence reads: CASSEYDSDEKLFF. The CDR3 region has the DNA TGTGCCAGCAGTGAATATGACAGTGATGAAAAACTGTTTTTT. The rearrangement uses TRBV25-1 and TRBJ1-4; tentative D call: TRBD1 (5 bases). V lost 0 bases to trimming and J lost 6 bases, with 8 bases between them. CDR3 length: 14 residues. Germline-derived CDR1 and CDR2 are MGHDK and SYGVNS. Full variable domain (rest looked up from reference TRBV25-1 and TRBJ1-4): EADIYQTPRYLVIGTGKKITLECSQTMGHDKMYWYQQDPGMELHLIHYSYGVNSTEKGDLSSESTVSRIRTEHFPLTLESARPSHTSQYLCASSEYDSDEKLFFGSGTQLSVL.

The chain uses TRBV7-4 and TRBJ1-2; no firm D call. Germline values: CDR1 SGHVT, CDR2 SQSDAQ. This CDR3 region has 15 residues. V was pared by 5 bases and J by 1 base, with 14 bases between. This CDR3 reads CASSPLRPLNYGYTF. CDR3 sequence (DNA): TGTGCCAGCAGCCCCCTCCGGCCGCTTAACTATGGCTACACCTTC.

This chain uses TRBV7-2 with TRBJ1-1; TRBD1 might be the D (6 bases). Germline V CDR1 and CDR2: SGHTA, FQGNSA. The CDR3 has 15 amino acids. The V end lost 4 bases, the J end lost 1 base, and 13 bases lay between the germline ends. Here the CDR3 reads CASSSPGTPNTEAFF. Written as DNA, the CDR3 is TGTGCCAGCAGCTCACCCGGGACACCGAACACTGAAGCTTTCTTT.

This clonotype turned up a few times. The rearrangement links TRBV6-2 or TRBV6-3 to TRBJ2-7; 8 positions agree with TRBD2. This CDR3 comprises 15 residues. Germline CDR1 reads MNHEY; CDR2 reads SVGEGT. With V trimmed by 6 bases and J by 4 bases, 11 bases remained unmatched. The CDR3 is CASRLLPLAEYEQYF. The CDR3 DNA is TGTGCCAGCAGACTCCTACCACTAGCGGAATACGAGCAGTACTTC.

The chain combines TRBV2 with TRBJ1-1; D is perhaps TRBD1 (6 bases). The CDR3 runs 10 residues. CDR1 and CDR2 (germline): SNHLY, FYNNEI. The V end lost 8 bases, the J end lost 8 bases, and 9 bases lay between the germline ends. The CDR3 is CASPQGEAFF. CDR3 DNA: TGTGCCAGCCCCCAGGGGGAAGCTTTCTTT.

The V gene is TRBV3-1, the J gene TRBJ1-1; D unclear. This CDR3 comprises 12 residues. Deletions cut 3 bases from V and 10 bases from J, with 12 bases between. The germline CDR1 and CDR2 sequences are LGHDT and YNNKEL (reference sequence). As DNA, the CDR3 is TGTGCCAGCAGCCACCTTTCCTCGGGAGCTTTCTTT. Its protein product is CASSHLSSGAFF.

This clonotype was picked up one time. The chain couples TRBV6-2 or TRBV6-3 to TRBJ1-1; D is possibly TRBD1 (5 bases). Deletions cut 7 bases from V and 4 bases from J, with 10 bases between. The CDR3 is made up of 12 amino acids. CDR1 is MNHEY, CDR2 SVGEGT, per germline. The CDR3 is CASIGGGTEAFF. As DNA, the CDR3 is TGTGCCAGCATTGGGGGTGGCACTGAAGCTTTCTTT.

This chain connects TRBV18 to TRBJ2-2, with TRBD1 matching over 10 bases. CDR3 size: 16 residues. V was pared by 4 bases and J by 4 bases, with 6 bases of the junction left unmatched. Germline V gene sequence: CDR1 KGHSH, CDR2 LQKENI. CDR3 residues: CASSHAGTGATGELFF. In DNA form, the CDR3 reads TGTGCCAGCTCACACGCCGGGACAGGGGCCACCGGGGAGCTGTTTTTT.

The chain couples TRBV11-2 to TRBJ2-2, with 8 bases lining up with TRBD2. J was trimmed by 2 bases and V by 6 bases; bases with no gene match: 5. Germline-derived CDR1 and CDR2 are SGHAT and FQNNGV. This CDR3 is built from 15 residues. The CDR3 nucleotides read TGTGCCAGCAGTAAAAGCGGGAGAAACACCGGGGAGCTGTTTTTT. Translating it yields CASSKSGRNTGELFF.

The chain couples TRBV6-5 to TRBJ1-4; D not resolved. Germline-derived CDR1 and CDR2 are MNHEY and SVGAGI. CDR3 size: 14 residues. The V and J ends lost 6 bases and 8 bases respectively, with 16 bases between them. The CDR3 DNA reads TGTGCCAGCAGCCCCAGAGCGGCAGTCGAAAAACTGTTTTTT. Protein: CASSPRAAVEKLFF.

This clonotype came up a few times. This chain links TRBV6-1 with TRBJ2-5, with 7 bases fitting TRBD2. CDR1 and CDR2 (germline): MNHNS, SASEGT. Trimming took 2 bases from V and 6 from J; bases not matched to a gene: 6. The CDR3 covers 14 residues. CDR3 region: CASSEFGGSKTQYF. As DNA, the CDR3 is TGTGCCAGCAGTGAATTCGGGGGGTCCAAGACCCAGTACTTC.

V usage is TRBV20-1 and J usage is TRBJ1-1; TRBD1 aligns across 8 bases. CDR1 and CDR2 (germline): DFQATT, SNEGSKA (reference sequence). The CDR3 sequence is 13 residues long. With 3 bases clipped from V and 5 bases from J, the junction kept 5 bases outside the gene matches. The CDR3 here is CSARDREWTEAFF. The DNA of the CDR3 is TGCAGTGCTAGGGACAGGGAATGGACTGAAGCTTTCTTT.

The chain employs TRBV7-2 and TRBJ1-6; D is uncertain. The CDR3 contains 15 residues. Looked up from germline, CDR1 is SGHTA and CDR2 is FQGNSA. V lost 7 bases and J lost 4, with 14 bases in between. CDR3 protein: CASTDPTQYNSPLHF. The CDR3 DNA follows: TGTGCCAGCACCGACCCGACACAATATAATTCACCCCTCCACTTT. Full variable domain (remainder filled in from reference TRBV7-2 and TRBJ1-6): GAGVSQSPSNKVTEKGKDVELRCDPISGHTALYWYRQSLGQGLEFLIYFQGNSAPDKSGLPSDRFSAERTGGSVSTLTIQRTQQEDSAVYLCASTDPTQYNSPLHFGNGTRLTVT.

This chain uses TRBV7-2 with TRBJ2-1; 9 positions match TRBD2. Trimming removed 7 bases from V and 6 bases from J; junction bases left unmatched: 13. The CDR3 spans 16 residues. Germline CDR1 SGHTA, CDR2 FQGNSA. The CDR3 DNA reads TGTGCCAGCAACACTCACTGGAGCGGGGGGCGCAATGAGCAGTTCTTC. Its translation: CASNTHWSGGRNEQFF.

V is TRBV27 and J is TRBJ1-5; D remains ambiguous. The CDR3 is 15 residues long. V was cut by 6 bases and J by 4 bases, with 16 bases left in between. The V gene's germline CDR1 is MNHEY and CDR2 SMNVEV (reference sequence). DNA for the CDR3: TGTGCCAGCAGCCCCGCCCCCCCGCAAAATCAGCCCCAGCATTTT. This sequence encodes CASSPAPPQNQPQHF.

This clonotype came up a few times. This rearrangement joins TRBV11-2 to TRBJ2-7, with no clear D. Germline V gene data show CDR1 as SGHAT and CDR2 as FQNNGV. This CDR3 contains 14 residues. The V gene lost 5 bases and the J gene lost 3 bases, with 14 bases spanning the gap. The CDR3 is CASSLFRSHYEQYF. CDR3 sequence (DNA): TGTGCCAGCAGCCTATTTAGAAGCCACTACGAGCAGTACTTC.

The chain couples TRBV5-1 to TRBJ2-1; 8 bases are a match to TRBD2. The closer fit of TRBJ2-7 to the DNA end suggests the J call may be wrong. Germline assignment: CDR1 SGHRS and CDR2 YFSETQ. The CDR3 totals 15 residues. The CDR3 is CASSPWVAGYNEQYF. CDR3 coding DNA: TGCGCCAGCAGCCCTTGGGTAGCGGGGTACAATGAGCAGTACTTC.

This chain links TRBV27 with TRBJ2-1; 9 bases are a match to TRBD2. The CDR3 has 14 amino acids. The germline gives CDR1 MNHEY, CDR2 SMNVEV (reference sequence). V lost 5 bases and J lost 8; bases outside the gene matches: 7. CDR3 DNA sequence: TGTGCCAGCAGTGGGCTAGCGGGACTCCATGAGCAGTTCTTC. This translates into CASSGLAGLHEQFF.

This clonotype showed up just a few times. This chain links TRBV18 with TRBJ2-7; tentative D call: TRBD1 (6 bases). This CDR3 contains 13 residues. Germline V gene sequence: CDR1 KGHSH, CDR2 LQKENI. V gave up 6 bases and J gave up 4 bases, with 13 bases separating them. This chain's CDR3 is CASSPSGQYEQYF. The CDR3, as DNA: TGTGCCAGCTCGCCATCCGGACAGTACGAGCAGTACTTC.